This TCR beta chain was identified in a study of blood T cell repertoires in COVID-19. The germline V gene has CDR1 SNHLY and CDR2 FYNNEI. The length of the CDR3 is 15 residues. V lost 6 bases and J 2 bases, leaving 14 bases between the germline ends. Assignment of participants to cohorts was predicated upon participant-reported clinical history. Method: immunoSEQ multiplex PCR; TCRdb's copy keeps in-frame clones and lacks some. The sample holds roughly 290,000 clones; roughly 88% are singletons and the top ten take around 2.1%. This TCR derives from a man aged 25-45 years who had recovered from COVID-19. Sequences were obtained from PBMCs or T cells enriched from blood (not recorded which). The chain carries TRBV2 and TRBJ1-3; no reliable D call. The CDR3, as DNA: TGTGCCAGCAGAATAGACTGGATCGCTGGAAACACCATATATTTT. Protein sequence: CASRIDWIAGNTIYF.